One T cell receptor beta chain is described in this entry. Its recognized antigen is unknown. No much larger clone is present one base from it, and per-base qualities are unavailable. Library preparation employed the immunoSEQ multiplex PCR assay. TCRdb took this table from immuneACCESS and kept in-frame rearrangements with V and J called. Such tables lack part of the clones; where checked against another copy, unresolved V genes explain under half of the gap, and the rest is unexplained. Here the sample has under 45,000 clones; about 95% occur a single time. The top ten clonotypes cover about 0.89% of the sample. Spanning cysteine to phenylalanine, the CDR3 consists of 14 amino acids. Just the 42-base CDR3 DNA is kept, in frame starting at base 1. V drops 5 bases and J drops 1 base, leaving 15 bases in between. Based on the germline V gene (reference sequence), the CDR1 and CDR2 sequences are GTSNPN and SVGIG.

This record comes from a study of T cell changes during pregnancy in multiple sclerosis (dated by TCRdb to the late 2010s). In the study overall: Changes in the T cell repertoire over the course of pregnancy were examined in this study in women with multiple sclerosis.

Recombination linked TRBV30 to TRBJ2-7; TRBD1 could be the D gene, as 5 bases match. This receptor was identified in a female donor with multiple sclerosis, enrolled in a pregnancy study. The sequencing used peripheral blood, collected in the second trimester of pregnancy. This receptor has the CDR3 CAWWAGLSSYEQYF. The DNA sequence is as follows: TGTGCCTGGTGGGCAGGGCTATCTTCCTACGAGCAGTACTTC.